The present entry profiles one TCR beta chain with its context. Its antigen is still unknown. Sequencing used immunoSEQ multiplex PCR; TCRdb keeps in-frame clones, though not all of them. The data show 1.5 million to 2.5 million clones, with about 95% seen just once and 0.9% to 1.5% held by the top ten. These data belong to a study of shared clonotypes between healthy human individuals. The CDR3 extends over 14 amino acids. Trimming removed 0 bases at V and 3 bases at J, with 9 bases between. Germline V lookup: CDR1 SGHDN, CDR2 FVKESK. Study-wide findings and caveats: Depth of sequencing was expected to influence donor clonotype sharing.

Naive CD8 cells were CD45RO-negative, positively selected for CCR7, excluding terminally differentiated effector memory CD45RA+ cells. The rearrangement joins TRBV14 to TRBJ2-7, with a weak D call TRBD2 (5 bases). This TCR was sampled from a man aged 18-30 years in good health. The sample taken for sequencing was naive CD8+ T cells sorted from blood. CDR3 loop: CASSQDPGSYEQYF. CDR3 nucleotide sequence: TGTGCCAGCAGCCAAGATCCTGGGAGCTACGAGCAGTACTTC.